These T cell receptor beta chains were read from a single sample in a study of cytomegalovirus exposure and HLA in healthy donors. Data came from immunoSEQ multiplex PCR; TCRdb stores just in-frame clones and leaves some out. The profile covers some 90,000 clones, with around 67% appearing a single time and 2% to 3% taken by the ten largest. Input material: PBMCs. All receptors derive from a man between 45 and 60 years old in good health and CMV-seronegative. Each CDR3 is given with its conserved first and last residue. A D gene is named only where the DNA matches it firmly. The listing skips clone size in some rows; elsewhere it reads once, few, many or a size class.

abundance,v_gene,j_gene,d_gene,CDR3aa,CDR3nt
.,TRBV7-2,TRBJ2-5,TRBD1,CASSLSGTGTVSETQYF,TGTGCCAGCAGCTTATCTGGGACAGGCACCGTTTCGGAGACCCAGTACTTC
.,TRBV6-4,TRBJ2-7,.,CASSPGVGPYEQYF,TGTGCCAGCAGTCCCGGGGTAGGTCCCTACGAGCAGTACTTC
.,TRBV10-3,TRBJ2-7,TRBD1,CAISRTGAPGEQYF,TGTGCCATCAGTCGGACAGGGGCCCCTGGCGAGCAGTACTTC
.,TRBV19,TRBJ2-1,TRBD1,CATVNRGSYNEQFF,TGTGCCACTGTTAACAGGGGTTCCTACAATGAGCAGTTCTTC
.,TRBV30,TRBJ1-2,.,CAWSVGAGGDGYTF,TGTGCCTGGAGTGTAGGGGCAGGAGGGGACGGCTACACCTTC
.,TRBV11-1,TRBJ1-1,TRBD1,CASSPRRQGARAFF,TGTGCCAGCAGCCCCCGGCGACAGGGGGCGAGAGCTTTCTTT
.,TRBV28,TRBJ2-7,TRBD2,CASSLGTSGSYEQYF,TGTGCCAGCAGTTTAGGGACTAGCGGGAGCTACGAGCAGTACTTC
.,TRBV19,TRBJ1-1,.,CASSSGTPNTEAFF,TGTGCCAGTAGTTCCGGGACACCGAACACTGAAGCTTTCTTT
.,TRBV7-9,TRBJ2-7,.,CASSSPRGKAYEQYF,TGTGCCAGCAGCTCACCCCGCGGTAAAGCCTACGAGCAGTACTTC
.,TRBV9,TRBJ1-5,TRBD1,CASSEQGNQPQHF,TGTGCCAGCAGCGAACAGGGGAACCAGCCCCAGCATTTT
.,TRBV11-2,TRBJ2-3,.,CASCPLGGTSTDTQYF,TGTGCCAGCTGCCCCCTTGGCGGTACTAGCACAGATACGCAGTATTTT
.,TRBV5-4,TRBJ2-5,.,CASSLAETQYF,TGTGCCAGCAGCTTGGCGGAGACCCAGTACTTC
.,TRBV11-2,TRBJ1-5,.,CASSQQVFQPQHF,TGTGCCAGCAGTCAACAGGTTTTTCAGCCCCAGCATTTT
.,TRBV27,TRBJ2-2,.,CASSKDRSNTGELFF,TGTGCCAGCAGTAAGGACAGATCGAACACCGGGGAGCTGTTTTTT
.,TRBV11-2,TRBJ2-2,TRBD2,CASSLRASGGLNTGELFF,TGTGCCAGCAGCTTACGAGCTAGCGGGGGGTTGAACACCGGGGAGCTGTTTTTT
.,TRBV5-1,TRBJ2-3,TRBD2,CASSFGRGGTDTQYF,TGCGCCAGCAGCTTCGGGCGGGGGGGAACAGATACGCAGTATTTT
.,TRBV5-1,TRBJ2-1,.,CASSLINQQNNEQFF,TGCGCCAGCAGCTTGATAAACCAACAGAACAATGAGCAGTTCTTC
.,TRBV6-5,TRBJ1-1,.,CASTRDSYTEAFF,TGTGCCAGCACCCGGGACTCCTACACTGAAGCTTTCTTT
once,TRBV29-1,TRBJ1-1,.,CSVEGRAFF,TGCAGCGTTGAAGGGAGAGCTTTCTTT
.,TRBV29-1,TRBJ1-1,TRBD1,CSDGQGNTEAFF,TGCAGCGACGGACAGGGGAACACTGAAGCTTTCTTT
.,TRBV6-5,TRBJ2-2,.,CASSYSSPNTGELFF,TGTGCCAGCAGTTACTCCAGTCCGAACACCGGGGAGCTGTTTTTT
.,TRBV7-9,TRBJ1-5,.,CASSPENQPQHF,TGTGCCAGCAGCCCCGAGAATCAGCCCCAGCATTTT
once,TRBV19,TRBJ2-7,.,CASREGAAEQYF,TGTGCCAGTAGGGAAGGGGCGGCCGAGCAGTACTTC
.,TRBV28,TRBJ2-7,.,CASSPIRDNSYEQYF,TGTGCCAGCAGTCCCATCCGGGACAACTCCTACGAGCAGTACTTC
few,TRBV6-6,TRBJ2-2,.,CASSYRGTNTGELFF,TGTGCCAGCAGTTACCGCGGGACGAACACCGGGGAGCTGTTTTTT
.,TRBV28,TRBJ1-4,.,CASTTASSTNEKLFF,TGTGCCAGCACCACAGCTTCGTCAACTAATGAAAAACTGTTTTTT
.,TRBV7-9,TRBJ1-1,TRBD1,CASSSETGAFEAFF,TGTGCCAGCAGCTCAGAAACAGGGGCCTTCGAAGCTTTCTTT
.,TRBV13,TRBJ2-7,TRBD1,CASNRYDRTGGYEQYF,TGTGCCAGCAATCGATACGATAGGACAGGGGGCTACGAGCAGTACTTC
once,TRBV7-9,TRBJ1-2,.,CASSLGLGDGYTF,TGTGCCAGCAGCTTAGGTTTGGGCGACGGCTACACCTTC
.,TRBV27,TRBJ2-7,.,CASSADPGTRVYEQYF,TGTGCCAGCAGTGCTGACCCAGGGACAAGGGTCTACGAGCAGTACTTC
.,TRBV7-2,TRBJ2-7,TRBD2,CASSLGGTSGALEQYF,TGTGCCAGCAGCTTAGGTGGTACTAGCGGGGCATTGGAGCAGTACTTC
.,TRBV7-9,TRBJ1-2,.,CASSSETDSGYTF,TGTGCCAGCAGCTCGGAGACAGATTCTGGCTACACCTTC
.,TRBV12-5,TRBJ1-1,.,CASGFGQPNTEAFF,TGTGCTAGTGGTTTTGGACAGCCGAACACTGAAGCTTTCTTT
.,TRBV18,TRBJ2-7,.,CASSPLDSYEQYF,TGTGCCAGCTCACCACTCGACAGCTACGAGCAGTACTTC